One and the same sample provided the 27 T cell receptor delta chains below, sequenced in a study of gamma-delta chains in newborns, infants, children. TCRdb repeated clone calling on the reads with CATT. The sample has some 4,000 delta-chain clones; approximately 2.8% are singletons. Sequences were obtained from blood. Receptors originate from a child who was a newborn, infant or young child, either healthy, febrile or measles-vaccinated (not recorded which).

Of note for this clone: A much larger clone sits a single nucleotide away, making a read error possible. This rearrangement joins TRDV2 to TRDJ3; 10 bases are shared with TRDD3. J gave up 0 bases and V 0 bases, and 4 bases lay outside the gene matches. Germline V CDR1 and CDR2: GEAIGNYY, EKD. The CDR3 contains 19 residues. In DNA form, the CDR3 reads TGTGCCTGTGACACCGCCGGGGGGATACGCTCCTGGGACACCCGACAGATGTTTTTC. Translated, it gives CACDTAGGIRSWDTRQMFF.

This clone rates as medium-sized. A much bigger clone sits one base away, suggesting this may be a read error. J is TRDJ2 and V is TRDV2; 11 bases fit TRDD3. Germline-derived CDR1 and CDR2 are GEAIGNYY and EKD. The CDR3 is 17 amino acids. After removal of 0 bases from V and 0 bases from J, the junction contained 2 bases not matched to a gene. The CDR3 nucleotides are TGTGCCTGTGACACCGTACTGGGGGATACTTTGACAGCACAACTCTTCTTT. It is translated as CACDTVLGDTLTAQLFF.

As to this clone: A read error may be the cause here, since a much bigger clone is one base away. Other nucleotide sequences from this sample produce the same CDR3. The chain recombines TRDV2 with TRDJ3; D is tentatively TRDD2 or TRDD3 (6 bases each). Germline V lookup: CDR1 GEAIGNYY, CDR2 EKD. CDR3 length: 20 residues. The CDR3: CACDTGNWVPNSWDTRQMFF. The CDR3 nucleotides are TGTGCCTGTGACACCGGGAACTGGGTTCCTAACTCCTGGGACACCCGACAGATGTTCTTC.

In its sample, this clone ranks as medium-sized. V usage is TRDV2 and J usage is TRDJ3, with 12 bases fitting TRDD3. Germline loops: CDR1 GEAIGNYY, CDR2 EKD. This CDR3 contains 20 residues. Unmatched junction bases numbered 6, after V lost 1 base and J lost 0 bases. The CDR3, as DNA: TGTGCCTGTGACACTGTACTGGGGGATACCTACTCCTGGGACACCCGACAGATGTTTTTC. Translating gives CACDTVLGDTYSWDTRQMFF.

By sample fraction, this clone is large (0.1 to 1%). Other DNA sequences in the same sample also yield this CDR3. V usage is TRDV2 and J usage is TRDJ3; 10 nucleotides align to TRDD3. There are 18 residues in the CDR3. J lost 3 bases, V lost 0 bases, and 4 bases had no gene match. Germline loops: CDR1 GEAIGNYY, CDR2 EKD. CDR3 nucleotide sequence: TGTGCCTGTGACACCGGGGGATACGGGGTCTGGGACACCCGACAGATGTTTTTC. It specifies CACDTGGYGVWDTRQMFF.

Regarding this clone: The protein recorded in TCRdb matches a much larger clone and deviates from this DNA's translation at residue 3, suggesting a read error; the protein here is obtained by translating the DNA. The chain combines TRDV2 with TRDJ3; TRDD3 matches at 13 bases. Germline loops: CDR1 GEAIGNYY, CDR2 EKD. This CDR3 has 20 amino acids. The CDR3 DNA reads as TGTGCCCGTGACAAAGTACTGGGGGATACGCGCTCCTGGGACACCCGACAGATGTTTTTC. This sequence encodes CARDKVLGDTRSWDTRQMFF.

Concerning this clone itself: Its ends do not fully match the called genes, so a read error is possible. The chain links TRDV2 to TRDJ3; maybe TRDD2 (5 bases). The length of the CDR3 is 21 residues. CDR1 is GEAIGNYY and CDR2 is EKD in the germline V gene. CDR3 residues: CACATFWSGNLLSCDTRQMFF. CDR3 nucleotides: TGTGCCTGTGCCACCTTCTGGTCGGGAAACCTTCTCTCCTGTGACACCCGACAGATGTTTTTC.

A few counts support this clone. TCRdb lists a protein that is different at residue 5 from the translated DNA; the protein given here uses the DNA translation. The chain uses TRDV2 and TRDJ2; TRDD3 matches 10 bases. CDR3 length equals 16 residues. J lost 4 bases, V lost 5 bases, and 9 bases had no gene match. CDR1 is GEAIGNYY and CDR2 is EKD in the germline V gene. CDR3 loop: CACVMRGIRGTAQLFF. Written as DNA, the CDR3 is TGTGCCTGTGTAATGAGGGGGATACGCGGGACAGCACAACTCTTCTTT.

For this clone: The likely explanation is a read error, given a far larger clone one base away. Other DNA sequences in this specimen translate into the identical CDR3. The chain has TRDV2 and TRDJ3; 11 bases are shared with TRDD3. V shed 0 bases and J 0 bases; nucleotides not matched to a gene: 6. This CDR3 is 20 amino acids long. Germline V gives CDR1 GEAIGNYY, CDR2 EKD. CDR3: CACDTVGDTPSSWDTRQMFF. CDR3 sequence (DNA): TGTGCCTGTGACACCGTGGGGGATACGCCAAGCTCCTGGGACACCCGACAGATGTTTTTC.

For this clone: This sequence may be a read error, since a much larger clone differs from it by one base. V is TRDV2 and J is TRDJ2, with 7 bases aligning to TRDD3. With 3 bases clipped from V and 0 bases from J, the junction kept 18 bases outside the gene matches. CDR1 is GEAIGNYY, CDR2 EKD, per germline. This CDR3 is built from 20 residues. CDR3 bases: TGTGCCTGTGACGCATTACTGGTGGATACGAATCCTACTTTGACAGCACAACTCTTCTTT. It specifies CACDALLVDTNPTLTAQLFF.

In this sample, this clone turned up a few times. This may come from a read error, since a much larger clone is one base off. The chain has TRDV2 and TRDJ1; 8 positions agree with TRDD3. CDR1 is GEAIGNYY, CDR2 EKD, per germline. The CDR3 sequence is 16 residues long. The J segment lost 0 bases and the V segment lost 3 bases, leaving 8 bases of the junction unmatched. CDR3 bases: TGTGCCTGTGACGTACTGGGGGGTGCTGACACCGATAAACTCATCTTT. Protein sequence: CACDVLGGADTDKLIF.

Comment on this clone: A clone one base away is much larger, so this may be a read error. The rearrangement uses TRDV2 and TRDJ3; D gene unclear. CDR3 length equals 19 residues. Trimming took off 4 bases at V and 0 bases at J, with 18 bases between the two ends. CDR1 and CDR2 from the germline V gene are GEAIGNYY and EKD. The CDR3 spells CACEELWAPSSWDTRQMFF. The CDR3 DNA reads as TGTGCCTGTGAGGAACTGTGGGCCCCAAGCTCCTGGGACACCCGACAGATGTTTTTC.

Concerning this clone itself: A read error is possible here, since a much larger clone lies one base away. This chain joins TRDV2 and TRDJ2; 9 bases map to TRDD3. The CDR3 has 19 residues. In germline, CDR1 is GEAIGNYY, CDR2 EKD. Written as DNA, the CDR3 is TGTGCCTGTGACACCGTAGTAGGGGGATACCGCCCTCTGACAACACAACTCTTCTTT. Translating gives CACDTVVGGYRPLTTQLFF.

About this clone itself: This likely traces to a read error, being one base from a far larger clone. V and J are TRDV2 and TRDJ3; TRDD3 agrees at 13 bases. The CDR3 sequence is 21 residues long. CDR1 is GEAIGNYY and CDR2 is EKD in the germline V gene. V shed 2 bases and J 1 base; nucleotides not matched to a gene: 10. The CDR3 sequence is CACDNVLGDTAQSWDTRQMFF. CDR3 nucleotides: TGTGCCTGTGACAACGTACTGGGGGATACGGCCCAATCCTGGGACACCCGACAGATGTTTTTC.

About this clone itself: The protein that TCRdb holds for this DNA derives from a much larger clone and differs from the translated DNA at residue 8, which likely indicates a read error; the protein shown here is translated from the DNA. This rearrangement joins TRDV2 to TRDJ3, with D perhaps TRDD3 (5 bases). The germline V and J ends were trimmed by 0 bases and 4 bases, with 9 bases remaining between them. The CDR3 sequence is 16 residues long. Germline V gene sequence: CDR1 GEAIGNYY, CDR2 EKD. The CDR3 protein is CACDTVGNWDTRQMFF. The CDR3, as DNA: TGTGCCTGTGACACCGTGGGGAATTGGGACACCCGACAGATGTTTTTC.

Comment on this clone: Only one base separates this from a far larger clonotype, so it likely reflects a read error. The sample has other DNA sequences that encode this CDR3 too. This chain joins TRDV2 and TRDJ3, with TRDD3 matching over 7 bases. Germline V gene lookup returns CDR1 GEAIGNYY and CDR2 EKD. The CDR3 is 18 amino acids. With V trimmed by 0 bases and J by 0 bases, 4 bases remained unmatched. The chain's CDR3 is CACDTGGSSSWDTRQMFF. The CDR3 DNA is TGTGCCTGTGACACCGGGGGATCCAGCTCCTGGGACACCCGACAGATGTTTTTC.

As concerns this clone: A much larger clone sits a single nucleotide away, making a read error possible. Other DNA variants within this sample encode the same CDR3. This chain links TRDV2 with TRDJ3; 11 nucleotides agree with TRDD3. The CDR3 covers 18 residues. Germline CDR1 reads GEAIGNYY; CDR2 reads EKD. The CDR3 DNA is TGTGCCTGTGACACTGGGGGATACGGAACCTGGGACACCCGGCAGATGTTTTTC. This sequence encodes CACDTGGYGTWDTRQMFF.

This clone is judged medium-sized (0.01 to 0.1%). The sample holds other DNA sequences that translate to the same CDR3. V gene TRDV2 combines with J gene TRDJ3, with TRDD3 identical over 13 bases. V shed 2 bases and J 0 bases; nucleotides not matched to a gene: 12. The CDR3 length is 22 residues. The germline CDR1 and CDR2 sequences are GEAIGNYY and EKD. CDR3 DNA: TGTGCCTGTGACAAAGTACTGGGGGATACGCGCACCTACTCCTGGGACACCCGACAGATGTTTTTC. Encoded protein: CACDKVLGDTRTYSWDTRQMFF.

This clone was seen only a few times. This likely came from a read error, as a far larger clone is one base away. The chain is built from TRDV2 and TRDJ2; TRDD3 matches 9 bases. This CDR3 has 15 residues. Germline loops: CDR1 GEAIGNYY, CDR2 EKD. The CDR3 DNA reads TGTGCCCGTGACGTACTGGGGGATTTGACAGCACAACTCTTCTTT. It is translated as CARDVLGDLTAQLFF.

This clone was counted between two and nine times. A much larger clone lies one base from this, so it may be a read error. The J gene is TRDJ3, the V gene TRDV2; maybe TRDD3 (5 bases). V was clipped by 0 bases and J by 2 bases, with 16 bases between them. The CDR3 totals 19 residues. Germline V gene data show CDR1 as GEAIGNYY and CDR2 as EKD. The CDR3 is CACDTVSGGRPWDTRQMFF. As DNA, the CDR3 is TGTGCCTGTGACACCGTGTCCGGGGGTCGACCCTGGGACACCCGACAGATGTTTTTC.

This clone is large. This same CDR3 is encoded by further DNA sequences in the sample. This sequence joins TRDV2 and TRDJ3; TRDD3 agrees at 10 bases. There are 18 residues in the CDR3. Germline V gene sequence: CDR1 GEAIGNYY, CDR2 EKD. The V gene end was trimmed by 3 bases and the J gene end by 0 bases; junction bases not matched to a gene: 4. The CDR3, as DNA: TGTGCCTGTGACGACTCTGGGGGATACTCCTGGGACACCCGACAGATGTTTTTC. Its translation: CACDDSGGYSWDTRQMFF.

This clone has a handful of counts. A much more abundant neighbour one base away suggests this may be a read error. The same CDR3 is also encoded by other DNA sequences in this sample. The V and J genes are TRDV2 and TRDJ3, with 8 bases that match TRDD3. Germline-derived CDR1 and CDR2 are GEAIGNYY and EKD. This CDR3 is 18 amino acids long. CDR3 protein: CACDTAGGYDWDTRQMFF. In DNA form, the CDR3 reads TGTGCCTGCGACACCGCGGGGGGATATGACTGGGACACCCGACAGATGTTTTTC.

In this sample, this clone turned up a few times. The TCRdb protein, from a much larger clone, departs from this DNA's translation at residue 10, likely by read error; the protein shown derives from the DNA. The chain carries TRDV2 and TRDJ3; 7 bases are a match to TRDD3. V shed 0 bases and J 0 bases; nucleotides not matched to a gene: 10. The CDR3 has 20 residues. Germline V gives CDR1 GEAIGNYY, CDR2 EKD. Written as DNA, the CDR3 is TGTGCCTGTGACACCGTACTAGGGGATATGAGCTCCTGGGACACCCGACAGATGTTTTTC. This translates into CACDTVLGDMSSWDTRQMFF.

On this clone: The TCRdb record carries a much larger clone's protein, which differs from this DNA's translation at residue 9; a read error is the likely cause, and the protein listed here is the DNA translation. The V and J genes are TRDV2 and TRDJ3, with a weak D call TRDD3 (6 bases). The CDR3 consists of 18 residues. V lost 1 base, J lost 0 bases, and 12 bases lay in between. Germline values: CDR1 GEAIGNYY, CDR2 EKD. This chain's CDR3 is CACDTGGFGSWDTRQMFF. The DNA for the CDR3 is TGTGCCTGTGACACTGGGGGCTTCGGCTCCTGGGACACCCGACAGATGTTTTTC.

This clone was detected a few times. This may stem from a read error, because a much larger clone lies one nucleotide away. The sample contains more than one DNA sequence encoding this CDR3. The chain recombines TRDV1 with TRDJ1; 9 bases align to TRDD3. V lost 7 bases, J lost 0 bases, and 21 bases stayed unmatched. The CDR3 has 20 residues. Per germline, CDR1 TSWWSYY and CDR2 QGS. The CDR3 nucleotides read TGTGCTCTTGACCAGGTCTACGCATACGGGGGATACCGTCACACCGATAAACTCATCTTT. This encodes CALDQVYAYGGYRHTDKLIF.

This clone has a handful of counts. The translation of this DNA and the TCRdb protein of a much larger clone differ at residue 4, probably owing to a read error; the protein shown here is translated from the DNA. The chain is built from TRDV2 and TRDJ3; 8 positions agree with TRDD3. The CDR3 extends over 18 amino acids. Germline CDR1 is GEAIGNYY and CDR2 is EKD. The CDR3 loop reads CACGTLGDFSWDTRQMFF. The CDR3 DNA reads TGTGCCTGTGGCACCTTGGGGGATTTCTCCTGGGACACCCGACAGATGTTTTTC.

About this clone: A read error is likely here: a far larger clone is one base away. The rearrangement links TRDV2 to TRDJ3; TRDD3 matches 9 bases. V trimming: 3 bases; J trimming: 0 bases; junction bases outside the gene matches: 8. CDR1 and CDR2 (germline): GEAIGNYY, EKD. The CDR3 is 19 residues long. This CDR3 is CACDAVLGDASWDTRQMFF. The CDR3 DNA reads TGTGCCTGTGACGCCGTACTGGGGGACGCCTCCTGGGACACCCGACAGATGTTTTTC.